One T cell receptor beta chain is described in this entry. The data stem from a study of blood T cell repertoires in COVID-19. TCRdb's table, derived via immunoSEQ multiplex PCR, lists solely in-frame clones and lacks some. The sample contains about 220,000 clones, approximately 85% of which appear only once. Trimming removed 5 bases at V and 3 bases at J, with 14 bases between. Germline V CDR1 and CDR2: MNHEY, SVGAGI. The CDR3 loop spans 15 amino acids. The J gene is TRBJ1-5, the V gene TRBV6-5, with D perhaps matching TRBD1 (5 bases). The sequence derives from a woman between 65 and 79 years old with COVID-19, enrolled during active disease. Sequenced sample: peripheral blood. The CDR3 reads CASSPPRQINQPQHF. The DNA of the CDR3 is TGTGCCAGCAGTCCGCCACGACAGATCAATCAGCCCCAGCATTTT.